The clone carrying this T cell receptor (beta chain) was seen repeatedly, ten times or more. The data originate from a study of T cells in Graves' hyperthyroidism and ophthalmopathy. As for the study in general: Peripheral blood was obtained at initial diagnosis, preceding any treatment.

Germline-derived CDR1 and CDR2 are SNHLY and FYNNEI. The CDR3 is 15 amino acids. The ends lost 7 bases at V and 7 bases at J; junction bases unmatched: 8. From RNA transcripts, TCR beta CDR3 regions were amplified. The primer set for the first-round RT-PCR of the TCR CDR3 was HTBI. TCRdb fed the multiplex PCR reads into MiXCR, producing one record per CDR3 protein. The sample contains about 640,000 distinct CDR3 sequences, approximately 14% of which appear only once. Specimen: blood. The chain recombines TRBV2 with TRBJ1-6, with TRBD1 matching 9 bases. This sequence was found in a woman between 45 and 60 years old with Graves' ophthalmopathy. The CDR3 DNA is TGTGCCAGCAACGCCTTCGGGACAGGGAATTCACCCCTCCACTTT. It specifies CASNAFGTGNSPLHF.